This T cell receptor (beta chain) was identified during a study of cytomegalovirus exposure and HLA in healthy donors. Some clones are missing from TCRdb's copy, which holds only in-frame ones; the method was immunoSEQ multiplex PCR. The sample records around 300,000 clones, roughly 90% being singletons. The germline CDR1 and CDR2 sequences are MNHEY and SVGAGI. V lost 5 bases to trimming and J lost 10 bases, with 23 bases between them. The length of the CDR3 is 15 residues. The rearrangement links TRBV6-5 to TRBJ1-1, with a tentative D call TRBD1 (5 bases). Sequenced input: PBMCs. The sequence derives from a man aged 25-45 years in good health and CMV-seronegative. The chain's CDR3 is CASSTRGGPTLAAFF. The CDR3 coding sequence is TGTGCCAGCAGTACCCGGGGGGGACCCACCTTGGCAGCTTTCTTT.